These 17 T cell receptor beta chains originate from one sample sequenced in a study of lymphopenia after photon versus proton radiotherapy. Sequencing was performed with immunoSEQ multiplex PCR; in TCRdb, only in-frame clones are kept and a portion is missing. Among approximately 62,000 clones listed, about four fifths were seen once. Sequenced here: peripheral blood, sampled from a patient treated with proton-based radiotherapy. These receptors originate from a man aged 55 to 70 with pancreatic cancer.

This clone came up once. The chain uses TRBV10-1 and TRBJ2-7; D ambiguous. Deletions cut 5 bases from V and 5 bases from J, with 4 bases between. CDR3 length: 10 amino acids. Germline V gene lookup returns CDR1 WNHNN and CDR2 SYGVQD (reference sequence). CDR3 DNA sequence: TGCGCCAGCAGTAGCAACGAGCAGTACTTC. It codes for CASSSNEQYF.

The J gene is TRBJ2-1, the V gene TRBV5-6, with 11 bases that match TRBD2. The germline gives CDR1 SGHDT, CDR2 YYEEEE. After removal of 3 bases from V and 0 bases from J, the junction contained 11 bases not matched to a gene. There are 19 residues in the CDR3. The DNA for the CDR3 is TGTGCCAGCAGCTATGGGACTAGCGGAGCCATGAGCTCCTACAATGAGCAGTTCTTC. Translating it yields CASSYGTSGAMSSYNEQFF.

The chain recombines TRBV15 with TRBJ1-5; D not certain. The CDR3 is made up of 13 amino acids. Germline CDR1 and CDR2: LNHNV and YYDKDF (reference sequence). V was shortened by 0 bases and J by 13 bases, with 13 bases between the two germline ends. The CDR3 loop is CATSRDRAGIQHF. The CDR3 DNA sequence: TGTGCCACCAGCAGAGATAGAGCAGGTATACAGCATTTT.

In DNA, the CDR3 is TGTGCCAGCAGCGAGCGCGTCACTGAAGCTTTCTTT. Protein: CASSERVTEAFF. The V call is TRBV2, the J call TRBJ1-1; the D is unclear. CDR1 and CDR2 from the germline V gene are SNHLY and FYNNEI. Trimming shortened V by 6 bases and J by 4 bases, and 9 bases separated the two germline ends. The CDR3 extends over 12 amino acids.

The count of this clone is one. This chain connects TRBV30 to TRBJ2-7; 7 bases fit TRBD2. CDR1 and CDR2 (germline): GTSNPN, SVGIG (reference sequence). CDR3 length: 12 residues. V shed 1 base and J 3 bases; nucleotides not matched to a gene: 0. Here the CDR3 DNA reads TGTGCCTGGAGTGCGGGGGGCTACGAGCAGTACTTC. Its translation is CAWSAGGYEQYF.

The V call is TRBV18, the J call TRBJ1-4, with TRBD1 matching 7 bases. V shed 6 bases and J 5 bases; nucleotides not matched to a gene: 9. The CDR3 totals 15 residues. From germline, CDR1 is KGHSH and CDR2 LQKENI. CDR3 nucleotide sequence: TGTGCCAGCTCTCCAAACAGGGACAGCAATGAAAAACTGTTTTTT. It yields the protein CASSPNRDSNEKLFF.

This clone has only a few counts. The V and J genes are TRBV6-5 and TRBJ2-7, with D perhaps assigned TRBD1 or TRBD2 (6 bases each). The V and J ends lost 5 bases and 5 bases respectively, with 19 bases between them. Germline-derived CDR1 and CDR2 are MNHEY and SVGAGI. The length of the CDR3 is 15 residues. The CDR3 region is CASSNQGGGLNEQYF. CDR3 nucleotides: TGTGCCAGCAGTAACCAAGGAGGGGGTCTAAACGAGCAGTACTTC.

The chain employs TRBV7-9 and TRBJ1-4, with 10 nucleotides matching TRBD1. Trimming at V came to 2 bases and at J to 6 bases, leaving 9 bases not matched to a gene. CDR3 length: 17 residues. The germline V gene encodes CDR1 SEHNR and CDR2 FQNEAQ (reference sequence). The DNA for the CDR3 is TGTGCCAGCAGCTTAACCCTTGGACAGGGGGGAGATGAAAAACTGTTTTTT. Translated: CASSLTLGQGGDEKLFF.

This clone turned up a few times. This rearrangement joins TRBV11-3 to TRBJ2-3, with TRBD2 matching over 7 bases. The V segment lost 8 bases and the J segment 2 bases; nucleotides outside the gene matches: 13. This CDR3 region has 16 residues. Germline V gene sequence: CDR1 SGHNT, CDR2 YENEEA. CDR3 coding DNA: TGTGCCAGCGGCCCAAGTTCCGGGAGGCTCACAGATACGCAGTATTTT. Translating gives CASGPSSGRLTDTQYF.

This rearrangement joins TRBV28 to TRBJ2-1; 12 nucleotides match TRBD2. CDR3 size: 15 residues. The germline V gene has CDR1 MDHEN and CDR2 SYDVKM. V shed 5 bases, J shed 7 bases, and the junction held 6 bases outside the gene matches. In nucleotides, the CDR3 is TGTGCCAGCAGTCCCACCGGACTAGCGGGAAATGAGCAGTTCTTC. It is translated as CASSPTGLAGNEQFF. The whole variable domain, remainder taken from reference TRBV28 and TRBJ2-1, is DVKVTQSSRYLVKRTGEKVFLECVQDMDHENMFWYRQDPGLGLRLIYFSYDVKMKEKGDIPEGYSVSREKKERFSLILESASTNQTSMYLCASSPTGLAGNEQFFGPGTRLTVL.

The chain employs TRBV27 and TRBJ2-7; 11 nucleotides agree with TRBD1. The CDR3 runs 16 residues. CDR1 is MNHEY and CDR2 is SMNVEV in the germline V gene (reference sequence). Germline trimming cut 5 bases from V and 3 bases from J; bases unmatched to any gene: 9. CDR3 nucleotide sequence: TGTGCCAGCAGTATCGGATCGGGACAGGGGGGCTACGAGCAGTACTTC. Translating it yields CASSIGSGQGGYEQYF.

The chain is built from TRBV5-1 and TRBJ1-2, with D perhaps matching TRBD1 (5 bases). The CDR3 is 15 amino acids. The V and J ends lost 0 bases and 8 bases respectively, with 17 bases between them. Germline V CDR1 and CDR2: SGHRS, YFSETQ. The DNA of the CDR3 is TGCGCCAGCAGCTTGGGGGCCGGGACGCGAAGAGGCTACACCTTC. It codes for CASSLGAGTRRGYTF. The full variable domain, in which reference TRBV5-1 and TRBJ1-2 provide the parts outside the CDR3, is KAGVTQTPRYLIKTRGQQVTLSCSPISGHRSVSWYQQTPGQGLQFLFEYFSETQRNKGNFPGRFSGRQFSNSRSEMNVSTLELGDSALYLCASSLGAGTRRGYTFGSGTRLTVV.

The chain joins TRBV4-2 to TRBJ1-5; the match to TRBD1 covers 7 bases. The CDR3 extends over 16 amino acids. Trimming at V came to 3 bases and at J to 4 bases, leaving 9 bases not matched to a gene. The germline CDR1 and CDR2 sequences are LGHNA and YNFKEQ. The CDR3 DNA reads as TGTGCCAGCAGCCAGGAAACAGGGGAAAGGAATCAGCCCCAGCATTTT. Protein: CASSQETGERNQPQHF.

This chain uses TRBV21-1 with TRBJ1-1; the table's D gene call, TRBD1, was not cross checked with the DNA. TRBV21-1 is listed as a pseudogene. The CDR3 has 15 amino acids. DNA for the CDR3: TGTGCCAGCAGCAAATATACTAAGGGGCCGGGTGAAGCTTTCTTT. It specifies CASSKYTKGPGEAFF.

A note on this clone: The junction and the germline gene differ at one end; a read error may be behind it. The chain joins TRBV7-8 to TRBJ2-1; the D gene could be TRBD1 or TRBD2 (5 bases each). The germline CDR1 and CDR2 sequences are SGHVS and FQNEAQ. The CDR3 is 17 amino acids. The CDR3 DNA reads TGTGCCAGCAGATTAGGGAGCGTTGGGACGGGACACAATGAGCAGTTCTTC. Its protein product is CASRLGSVGTGHNEQFF.

The chain is built from TRBV28 and TRBJ2-6; D call uncertain. V was pared by 9 bases and J by 2 bases, with 5 bases between. The germline V gene encodes CDR1 MDHEN and CDR2 SYDVKM. The CDR3 is made up of 12 amino acids. Written as DNA, the CDR3 is TGTGCCAGTCAGACTGGGGCCAACGTCCTGACTTTC. Amino acids: CASQTGANVLTF.

The chain recombines TRBV30 with TRBJ1-3, with 10 nucleotides matching TRBD1. Germline V gene lookup returns CDR1 GTSNPN and CDR2 SVGIG (reference sequence). Trimming cost V 5 bases and J 0 bases; bases outside gene matches: 4. This CDR3 is 15 amino acids long. DNA for the CDR3: TGTGCCTGGCTGGGACAGGGGACCTCTGGAAACACCATATATTTT. It yields the protein CAWLGQGTSGNTIYF.